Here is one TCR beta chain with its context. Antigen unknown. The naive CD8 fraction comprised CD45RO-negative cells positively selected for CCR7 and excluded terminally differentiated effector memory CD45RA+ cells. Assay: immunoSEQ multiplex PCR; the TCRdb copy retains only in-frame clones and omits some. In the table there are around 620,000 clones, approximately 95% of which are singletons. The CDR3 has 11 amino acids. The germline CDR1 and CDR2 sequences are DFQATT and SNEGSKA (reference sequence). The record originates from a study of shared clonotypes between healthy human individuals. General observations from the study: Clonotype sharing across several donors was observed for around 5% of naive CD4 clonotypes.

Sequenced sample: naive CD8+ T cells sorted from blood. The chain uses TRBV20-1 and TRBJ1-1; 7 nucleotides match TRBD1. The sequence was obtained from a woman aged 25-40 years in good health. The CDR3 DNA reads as TGCAGACAGGGGTTCGGCACTGAAGCTTTCTTT. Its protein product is CRQGFGTEAFF.